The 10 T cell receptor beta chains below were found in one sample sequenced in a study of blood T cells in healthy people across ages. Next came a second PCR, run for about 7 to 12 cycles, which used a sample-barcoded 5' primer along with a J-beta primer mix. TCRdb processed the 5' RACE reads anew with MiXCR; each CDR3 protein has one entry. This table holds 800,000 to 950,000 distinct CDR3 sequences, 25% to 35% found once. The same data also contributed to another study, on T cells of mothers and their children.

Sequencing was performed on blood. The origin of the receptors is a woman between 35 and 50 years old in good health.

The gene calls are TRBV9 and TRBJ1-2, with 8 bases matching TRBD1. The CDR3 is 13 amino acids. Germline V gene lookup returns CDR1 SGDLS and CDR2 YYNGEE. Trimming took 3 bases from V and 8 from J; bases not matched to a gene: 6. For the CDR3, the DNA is TGTGCCAGCAGCGCGATGACAGGGGTCGGCTACACCTTC. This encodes CASSAMTGVGYTF. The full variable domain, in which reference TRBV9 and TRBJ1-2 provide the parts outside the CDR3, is DSGVTQTPKHLITATGQRVTLRCSPRSGDLSVYWYQQSLDQGLQFLIQYYNGEERAKGNILERFSAQQFPDLHSELNLSSLELGDSALYFCASSAMTGVGYTFGSGTRLTVV.

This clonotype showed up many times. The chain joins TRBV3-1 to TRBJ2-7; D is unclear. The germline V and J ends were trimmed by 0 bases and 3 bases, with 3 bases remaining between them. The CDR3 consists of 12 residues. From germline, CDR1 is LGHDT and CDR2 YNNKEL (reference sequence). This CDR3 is CASSQDVYEQYF. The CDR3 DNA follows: TGTGCCAGCAGCCAAGACGTCTACGAGCAGTACTTC.

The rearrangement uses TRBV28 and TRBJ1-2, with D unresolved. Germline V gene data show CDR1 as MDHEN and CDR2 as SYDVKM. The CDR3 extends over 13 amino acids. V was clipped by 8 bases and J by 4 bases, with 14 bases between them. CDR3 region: CASRRRMGYGYTF. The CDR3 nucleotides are TGTGCCAGCCGTCGGAGAATGGGCTATGGCTACACCTTC.

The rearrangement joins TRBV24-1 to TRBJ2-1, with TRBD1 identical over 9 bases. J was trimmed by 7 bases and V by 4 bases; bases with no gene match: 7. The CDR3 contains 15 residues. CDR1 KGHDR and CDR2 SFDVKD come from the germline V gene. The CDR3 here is CATSEGGQGQNEQFF. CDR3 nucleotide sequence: TGTGCCACCAGTGAGGGGGGACAGGGCCAAAATGAGCAGTTCTTC.

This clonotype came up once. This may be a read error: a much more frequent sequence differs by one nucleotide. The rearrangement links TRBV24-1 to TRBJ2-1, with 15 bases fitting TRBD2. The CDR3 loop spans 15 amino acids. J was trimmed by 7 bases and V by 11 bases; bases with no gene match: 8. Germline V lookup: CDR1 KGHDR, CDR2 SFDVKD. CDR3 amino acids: CAIMLGTSGRNEQFF. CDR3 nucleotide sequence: TGTGCCATCATGCTTGGGACTAGCGGGAGGAATGAGCAGTTCTTC.

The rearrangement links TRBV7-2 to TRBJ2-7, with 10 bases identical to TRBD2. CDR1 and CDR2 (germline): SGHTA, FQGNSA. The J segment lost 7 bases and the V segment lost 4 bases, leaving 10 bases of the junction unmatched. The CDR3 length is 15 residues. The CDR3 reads CASSSQRGGRNEQYF. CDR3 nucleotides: TGTGCCAGCAGCTCCCAGCGGGGGGGCCGAAATGAGCAGTACTTC.

In DNA, the CDR3 is TGCGCCAGCAGCTTGGTTCGGGACGGGAGTTCGAACACTGAAGCTTTCTTT. Translated, it gives CASSLVRDGSSNTEAFF. The chain has TRBV5-1 and TRBJ1-1, with a weak D call TRBD1 (5 bases). Germline CDR1 reads SGHRS; CDR2 reads YFSETQ. V was pared by 0 bases and J by 1 base, with 16 bases between. The CDR3 loop spans 17 amino acids.

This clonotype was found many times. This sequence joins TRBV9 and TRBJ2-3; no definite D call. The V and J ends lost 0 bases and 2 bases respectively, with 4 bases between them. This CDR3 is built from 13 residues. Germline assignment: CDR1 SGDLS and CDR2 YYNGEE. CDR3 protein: CASSVGVTDTQYF. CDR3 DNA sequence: TGTGCCAGCAGCGTAGGGGTCACAGATACGCAGTATTTT.

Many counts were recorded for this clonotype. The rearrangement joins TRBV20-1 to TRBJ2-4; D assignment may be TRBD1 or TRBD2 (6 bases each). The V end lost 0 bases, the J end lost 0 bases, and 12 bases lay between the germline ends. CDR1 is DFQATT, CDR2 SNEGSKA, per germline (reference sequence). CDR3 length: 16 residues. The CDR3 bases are TGCAGTGCTAGAGATACCGGGGGCTCAGCCAAAAACATTCAGTACTTC. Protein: CSARDTGGSAKNIQYF.

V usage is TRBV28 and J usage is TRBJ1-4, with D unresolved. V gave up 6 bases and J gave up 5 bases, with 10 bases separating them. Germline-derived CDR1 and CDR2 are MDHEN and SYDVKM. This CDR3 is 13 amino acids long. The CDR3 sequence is CASRGGPNEKLFF. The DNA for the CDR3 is TGTGCCAGCAGAGGCGGACCGAATGAAAAACTGTTTTTT. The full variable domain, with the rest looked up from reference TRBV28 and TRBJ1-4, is DVKVTQSSRYLVKRTGEKVFLECVQDMDHENMFWYRQDPGLGLRLIYFSYDVKMKEKGDIPEGYSVSREKKERFSLILESASTNQTSMYLCASRGGPNEKLFFGSGTQLSVL.